This T cell receptor beta chain was sequenced in a study of blood T cell repertoires in COVID-19. Study background: From the United States, Italy and Spain came samples of acute and convalescent COVID-19. PBMCs, B-cell-depleted T cells, or T cells provided the cDNA or gDNA that made up the material.

How the authors handled the data: Amplified reference gene primers provided the basis for estimating nucleated cell counts. Sequencing was performed with immunoSEQ multiplex PCR; in TCRdb, only in-frame clones are kept and a portion is missing. V, J and clone size are taken as reported in that table, and D and trimming were inferred from the DNA itself. Of around 94,000 clones in the sample, about 83% are singletons; the top ten hold less than 10%. Germline V gene data show CDR1 as MNHEY and CDR2 as SMNVEV (reference sequence). The CDR3 loop spans 14 amino acids. V shed 5 bases, J shed 6 bases, and the junction held 4 bases outside the gene matches.

This TCR was recovered from a man aged 40-49 years with active or convalescent COVID-19. The V and J genes are TRBV27 and TRBJ1-5; TRBD1 matches at 10 bases. The specimen was peripheral blood. The CDR3 DNA follows: TGTGCCAGCAGTCCGGACAGGGGGGGTCAGCCCCAGCATTTT. Translation gives CASSPDRGGQPQHF.